The clone carrying this T cell receptor (beta chain) was found many times. TCRdb re-analysed the multiplex PCR reads in MiXCR, keeping a single row per CDR3 protein. Of around 150,000 distinct CDR3 sequences listed, approximately 20% were seen once; the top ten hold 2.5% to 3%. Axillary draining lymph nodes of breast cancer patients supplied the node samples. Deletions cut 1 base from V and 7 bases from J, with 8 bases between. The CDR3 runs 14 residues. Germline V CDR1 and CDR2: SEHNR, FQNEAQ (reference sequence). This entry is derived from a study of breast tumors, draining lymph nodes, adjacent tissues.

The chain joins TRBV7-9 to TRBJ1-6; D not resolved. The sequenced sample was axillary lymph node tissue. The receptor comes from a female donor with breast cancer. Some clones in this sample may be carry-over from other donors' samples. In DNA form, the CDR3 reads TGTGCCAGCAGCTTAGACGGCCAAAATTCACCCCTCCACTTT. Translated, it gives CASSLDGQNSPLHF.